This TCR beta chain is drawn from a study of graft-versus-host responses after intestinal transplantation (dated by TCRdb to the early 2020s). Describing the broader study: Recipients received multivisceral, liver-intestinal, or isolated intestinal transplants. Bulk TCR-beta CDR3 sequencing was used to track graft-versus-host and host-versus-graft alloreactive T cell clones in the graft, circulation and bone marrow after intestinal transplantation. Every recipient was given anti-thymocyte globulin induction, then maintenance tacrolimus and steroids for about 3 years. Of the 20 to 25 intestinal transplant recipients enrolled in the cohort, one of whom was a retransplant, a few patients without pretransplant specimens were excluded. Rather than being sequenced by the commercial service, samples from a few later patients were sequenced in-house on an Illumina MiSeq and processed with MiXCR. Donor T cell macrochimerism was defined as a peak of at least 4% donor T cells among recipient peripheral blood mononuclear cells. To identify alloreactive clones, pre-transplant mixed lymphocyte reaction products were sequenced and compared with unstimulated pre-transplant donor and recipient T cells.

Explained via the paper, the time point label denotes: cells obtained before transplantation from donor or recipient. CD3+CD4+ and CD3+CD8+ populations were FACS-sorted from unstimulated pre-transplant donor and recipient cells taken from spleen or lymph nodes. CDR1 and CDR2, per the germline V gene (reference sequence), are SEHNR and FQNEAQ. The junction carries 10 bases between V and J, which are trimmed by 2 bases and 2 bases respectively. Measured from the cysteine to the phenylalanine, the CDR3 is 14 residues long. Only the CDR3 DNA stays, 42 bases, in frame from base 1. For this clone: Its specific antigen is unknown. The sample holds no much larger clone one base away, and base qualities are not on file.

The research as a whole found: Peak levels of circulating GvH clones were associated with declines in HvG clones early after transplant. GvH clones were detected in recipient bone marrow, and some of these GvH clones were observed earlier in ileal mucosa or blood, consistent with an intestinal mucosal origin. In the allografts of patients with donor T cell macrochimerism, GvH to HvG T cell clonal ratios were high. Conclusions were limited by the relatively low number and heterogeneity of intestinal transplant patients.

The library relied on the immunoSEQ multiplex PCR assay. In most patients, genomic DNA was isolated using the Qiagen DNeasy Blood and Tissue Kit and sent frozen to Adaptive Biotechnologies for TCR sequencing. High-throughput TCR-beta CDR3 sequencing of genomic DNA from most patients was performed by Adaptive Biotechnologies. Concerning the study's data processing: TCR sequencing data for around 20 patients were retrieved from Adaptive's ImmunoSEQ software; a few other patients were processed with MiXCR and VDJtools. To correct CD4 versus CD8 sorting errors, any sequence found in both subsets at a frequency ratio below 5:1 was removed. CDR3 nucleotide sequences shared between donor and recipient were removed because the origin of such sequences could not be assigned. To count as alloreactive, a clone needed at least 2-fold expansion over unstimulated cells and a minimum CFSE-low frequency of 0.002% (template counts) or 0.001% (read counts). Clones detected in sequenced pre-transplant spleen, lymph node, or MLR CFSE-low populations of the donor or recipient were defined as mappable. Cumulative frequency of alloreactive clones was calculated as a percentage of all sequences weighted by copy number. TCRdb retrieved this table from immuneACCESS and kept in-frame rearrangements only. Not all clones are present; in checked studies, unresolved V genes account for under half, and no reason is known for the remainder. The V and J calls and clone size were taken over from that table, and D and trimming were inferred from the DNA. Present in this sample are just over 95,000 clones, 90% to 95% of which were seen just once. Approximately 0.18% of the sample goes to the ten largest clones.

The chain was built from TRBV7-9 and TRBJ2-7; the D gene is possibly TRBD1, with 6 bases matching. This TCR came from a human donor who received an intestinal transplant. The sample here was unstimulated CD4+ T cells sorted from spleen or lymph node cells, taken before intestinal transplant. The DNA is as follows: TGTGCCAGCAGCTTAACGGGACATACCTACGAGCAGTACTTC. Its protein reads: CASSLTGHTYEQYF. With the portions outside the CDR3 filled from the reference TRBV7-9 and TRBJ2-7 genes, the complete variable region becomes DTGVSQNPRHKITKRGQNVTFRCDPISEHNRLYWYRQTLGQGPEFLTYFQNEAQLEKSRLLSDRFSAERPKGSFSTLEIQRTEQGDSAMYLCASSLTGHTYEQYFGPGTRLTVT.